These 5 T cell receptor beta chains came from one sample sequenced in a study of post-analysis software for immune sequencing data. Antigens of these TCRs are unknown. The study's findings and limits: Patients used several TRBV segments, including TRBV5-6, TRBV5-1 and TRBV20-1, more often than controls.

TCR beta cDNA libraries had unique molecular identifiers. TCRdb reprocessed the PCR reads with MiXCR, giving one entry per CDR3 protein. The sample shows fewer than 550,000 distinct CDR3 sequences, around 34% of them seen only once. The sample was blood. These receptors were taken from a girl under 18 with multiple sclerosis.

This clonotype was counted between two and nine times. Since a much larger clone is just one base distant, this may be a read error. The rearrangement joins TRBV12-3 or TRBV12-4 to TRBJ2-7, with a possible D match to TRBD2 (6 bases). The CDR3 length is 13 residues. Trimming took off 6 bases at V and 9 bases at J, with 18 bases between the two ends. This CDR3 reads CASSLGGTQGQYF. The CDR3 DNA reads TGTGCCAGCAGCCTGGGGGGAACGCAGGGGCAGTACTTC.

The sample holds a few counts of this clonotype. The genes are TRBV12-3 or TRBV12-4 and TRBJ2-3; D is perhaps TRBD1 or TRBD2 (6 bases each). This CDR3 contains 15 residues. Trimming stripped 2 bases from V and 0 bases from J, with 9 bases between. CDR3 nucleotide sequence: TGTGCCAGCAGTTTACGGGGGCTTAGCACAGATACGCAGTATTTT. Its translation is CASSLRGLSTDTQYF.

A few counts support this clonotype. The rearrangement joins TRBV20-1 to TRBJ2-7, with D possibly being TRBD1 or TRBD2 (5 bases each). V was cut by 5 bases and J by 2 bases, with 16 bases left in between. Germline CDR1 is DFQATT and CDR2 is SNEGSKA (reference sequence). The CDR3 has 14 residues. CDR3 sequence: CSAESGPPAYEQYF. The CDR3 nucleotides are TGCAGTGCTGAGTCGGGACCTCCGGCCTACGAGCAGTACTTC.

A few counts support this clonotype. The genes are TRBV5-1 and TRBJ2-5; tentative D call: TRBD1 (5 bases). Germline CDR1 SGHRS, CDR2 YFSETQ. V was trimmed by 0 bases and J by 2 bases, leaving 8 bases between them. This CDR3 contains 14 residues. CDR3 in amino acids: CASSLGTYQETQYF. CDR3 nucleotides: TGCGCCAGCAGCTTGGGGACATATCAAGAGACCCAGTACTTC.

The chain recombines TRBV20-1 with TRBJ2-3, with no clear D. With 6 bases removed from V and 2 bases from J, the gap between germline ends came to 21 bases. This CDR3 comprises 16 residues. Germline CDR1 is DFQATT and CDR2 is SNEGSKA (reference sequence). CDR3 nucleotides: TGCAGTGCGATAAAAGTCGGTTTCTCCCACACAGATACGCAGTATTTT. This gives the protein CSAIKVGFSHTDTQYF.